This TCR beta chain was observed in a study of blood T cell repertoires in COVID-19. Study details: Donors in the United States, Italy and Spain gave samples during acute or convalescent COVID-19. PBMCs, B-cell-depleted T cells, or T cells provided the cDNA or gDNA that made up the material.

Original data processing: Estimation of nucleated cell counts relied on the amplification of reference gene primers. Produced via immunoSEQ multiplex PCR; TCRdb's table is partial and in-frame only. D and trimming come from the DNA, and the V and J calls and clone size come from that table. The sample lists approximately 60,000 clones, about 88% occurring once. V lost 1 base, J lost 10 bases, and 8 bases stayed unmatched. Per germline, CDR1 MGHRA and CDR2 YSYEKL. The CDR3 is 17 amino acids. The sequencing sample was made of peripheral blood. This chain uses TRBV4-1 with TRBJ2-1, with 15 bases fitting TRBD2. This TCR was sampled from a man between 65 and 80 years old with active COVID-19. As DNA, the CDR3 is TGCGCCAGCAGCCAAGTACCCGGACTAGCGGGAGGGGGCGAGCAGTTCTTC. This sequence encodes CASSQVPGLAGGGEQFF.